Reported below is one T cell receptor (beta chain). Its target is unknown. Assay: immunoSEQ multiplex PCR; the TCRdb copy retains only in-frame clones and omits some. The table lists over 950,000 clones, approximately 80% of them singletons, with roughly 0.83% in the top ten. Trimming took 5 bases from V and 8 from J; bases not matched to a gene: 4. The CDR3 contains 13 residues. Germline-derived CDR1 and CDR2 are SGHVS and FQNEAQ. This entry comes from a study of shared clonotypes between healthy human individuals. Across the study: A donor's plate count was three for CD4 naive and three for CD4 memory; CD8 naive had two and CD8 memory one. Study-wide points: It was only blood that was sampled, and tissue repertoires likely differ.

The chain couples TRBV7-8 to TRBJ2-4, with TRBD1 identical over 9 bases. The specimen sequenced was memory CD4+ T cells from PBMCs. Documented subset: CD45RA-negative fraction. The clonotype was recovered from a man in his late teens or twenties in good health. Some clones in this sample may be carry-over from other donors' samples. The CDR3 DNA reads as TGTGCCAGCAGCAGAGACAGGGGGGACATTCAGTACTTC. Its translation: CASSRDRGDIQYF.